This T cell receptor (beta chain) was captured in a study of shared clonotypes between healthy human individuals. Study-wide findings and caveats: Estimated richness values were generally larger in naive subsets than in memory subsets. Depth of sequencing was expected to influence donor clonotype sharing.

TCRdb's copy holds only in-frame clones and misses some; the assay was immunoSEQ multiplex PCR. The sample yields roughly 2 million clones, about 95% seen once. On this clone itself: Its antigen remains unknown.

The sequence derives from a man aged 18 to 30 in good health. Sequencing was carried out using naive CD4+ T cells sorted from blood. Subset meaning: CD45RA+ positively selected.

CDR3 amino acids: CASRPTGELTYEQYF. The CDR3 DNA follows: TGTGCCAGCAGACCAACGGGGGAACTCACCTACGAGCAGTACTTC. V usage is TRBV18 and J usage is TRBJ2-7; D is possibly TRBD2 (6 bases). With 8 bases removed from V and 2 bases from J, the gap between germline ends came to 19 bases. CDR1 KGHSH and CDR2 LQKENI come from the germline V gene. The CDR3 contains 15 residues.